This TCR beta chain came from a study of blood T cells in healthy people across ages. Study-wide background: T cells yielded about one barcoded beta molecule per two cells through template switching. General study findings and limits: Getting older went along with TCR beta diversity per million T cells dropping roughly linearly. Any changes in expanded clonotypes were possibly confounded, as donor CMV status remained unknown.

A second PCR of about 7 to 12 cycles used a sample-barcoded 5' primer and a J-beta primer mix. TCRdb analysed the 5' RACE reads with MiXCR anew, one entry per CDR3 protein. The table records 650,000 to 700,000 distinct CDR3 sequences, around 52% of them present only once. On this clonotype: Antigen specificity is unknown. With a much larger clone just one base away, this may be a read error.

J gave up 7 bases and V 3 bases, and 9 bases lay outside the gene matches. This CDR3 is built from 14 residues. The germline gives CDR1 SGDLS, CDR2 YYNGEE. The donors, all healthy, were Caucasians living in Russia, aged roughly 6 to 100. The chain is built from TRBV9 and TRBJ1-2; 7 bases agree with TRBD1. This TCR was sampled from a woman of 80 years or more in good health. Sequenced input: blood. CDR3 residues: CASSARLGQTGYTF. The CDR3 nucleotides are TGTGCCAGCAGCGCTAGACTGGGACAGACTGGCTACACCTTC.